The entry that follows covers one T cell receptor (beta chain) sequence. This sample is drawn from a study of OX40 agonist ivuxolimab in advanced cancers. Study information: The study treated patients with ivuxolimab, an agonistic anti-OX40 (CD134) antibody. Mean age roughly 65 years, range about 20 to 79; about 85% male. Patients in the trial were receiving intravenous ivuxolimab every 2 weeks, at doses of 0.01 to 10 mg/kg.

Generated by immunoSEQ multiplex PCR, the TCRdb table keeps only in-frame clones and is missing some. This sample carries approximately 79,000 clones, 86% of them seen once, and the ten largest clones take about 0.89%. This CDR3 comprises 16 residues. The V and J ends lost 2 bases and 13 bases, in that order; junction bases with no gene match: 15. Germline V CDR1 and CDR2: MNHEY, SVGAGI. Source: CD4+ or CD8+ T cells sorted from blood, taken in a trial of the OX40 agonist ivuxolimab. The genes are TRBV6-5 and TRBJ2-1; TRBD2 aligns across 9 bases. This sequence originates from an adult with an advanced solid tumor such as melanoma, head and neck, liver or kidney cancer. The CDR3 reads CASSYTTRGRGVAQFF. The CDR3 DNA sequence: TGTGCCAGCAGTTACACGACTCGCGGGAGGGGAGTAGCACAGTTCTTC.